This passage covers 25 T cell receptor beta chains from one sample sequenced in a study of cytomegalovirus exposure and HLA in healthy donors. The protocol was immunoSEQ multiplex PCR, while the TCRdb copy is restricted to in-frame clones and leaves out a portion. The table shows some 170,000 clones, with 95% to 97% occurring only once. The specimen sequenced was PBMCs. The receptor source for this set is a woman in her late teens or twenties in good health and CMV-seronegative.

This rearrangement joins TRBV4-3 to TRBJ1-5, with TRBD1 as a possible D gene (5 bases). The CDR3 has 15 residues. From germline, CDR1 is LGHNA and CDR2 YSLEER. The V and J ends lost 0 bases and 1 base respectively, with 7 bases between them. The chain's CDR3 is CASSQDRASNQPQHF. CDR3 sequence (DNA): TGCGCCAGCAGCCAAGACAGGGCCAGCAATCAGCCCCAGCATTTT.

CDR3 loop: CASSLRDTGGEQFF. The DNA for the CDR3 is TGTGCCAGCAGTCTCCGGGACACGGGGGGGGAGCAGTTCTTC. The rearrangement links TRBV5-4 to TRBJ2-1; 8 bases are shared with TRBD2. The CDR3 loop spans 14 amino acids. Trimming cost V 5 bases and J 10 bases; bases outside gene matches: 11. Germline V lookup: CDR1 SGHNT, CDR2 YYREEE (reference sequence).

The V gene is TRBV5-6, the J gene TRBJ1-4; no clear D. The germline gives CDR1 SGHDT, CDR2 YYEEEE. The CDR3 totals 14 residues. V was shortened by 2 bases and J by 5 bases, with 10 bases between the two germline ends. In DNA form, the CDR3 reads TGTGCCAGCAGCTTTCGGCGGATAAATGAAAAACTGTTTTTT. Translation: CASSFRRINEKLFF.

The chain recombines TRBV7-6 with TRBJ2-3; no definite D call. The CDR3 is 14 residues long. The V gene lost 2 bases and the J gene lost 1 base, with 7 bases spanning the gap. CDR1 SGHVS and CDR2 FNYEAQ come from the germline V gene. CDR3 sequence (DNA): TGTGCCAGCAGCTTAACGAGCGGCACAGATACGCAGTATTTT. This encodes CASSLTSGTDTQYF.

This clone was counted once. The V call is TRBV6-5, the J call TRBJ1-2; no definite D call. This CDR3 has 12 residues. Trimming cost V 5 bases and J 7 bases, with 11 bases left between them. Germline CDR1 is MNHEY and CDR2 is SVGAGI. CDR3 amino acids: CASSPLGIGYTF. CDR3 DNA sequence: TGTGCCAGCAGTCCGCTCGGGATTGGCTACACCTTC.

V gene TRBV7-2 combines with J gene TRBJ1-4; D gene ambiguous. The V end lost 1 base, the J end lost 3 bases, and 12 bases lay between the germline ends. Germline loops: CDR1 SGHTA, CDR2 FQGNSA. CDR3 length: 16 residues. The CDR3 DNA follows: TGTGCCAGCAGCTTAGGGCACGCAGTCTCTAATGAAAAACTGTTTTTT. Translating gives CASSLGHAVSNEKLFF.

The CDR3 reads CASSLRGGFSEKLFF. The CDR3 bases are TGTGCCAGCAGTTTACGGGGAGGGTTCAGTGAAAAACTGTTTTTT. The rearrangement uses TRBV27 and TRBJ1-4; no definite D call. Germline V gene data show CDR1 as MNHEY and CDR2 as SMNVEV (reference sequence). V was shortened by 2 bases and J by 7 bases, with 14 bases between the two germline ends. The CDR3 is made up of 15 amino acids.

The J gene is TRBJ1-1, the V gene TRBV6-5; no definite D call. CDR3 length: 13 amino acids. Germline-derived CDR1 and CDR2 are MNHEY and SVGAGI. Deletions cut 5 bases from V and 11 bases from J, with 18 bases between. The CDR3 is CASSRGLPGYAFF. DNA of the CDR3: TGTGCCAGCAGTAGAGGTCTTCCTGGGTACGCTTTCTTT.

This chain connects TRBV19 to TRBJ2-5; 8 nucleotides agree with TRBD1. The CDR3 loop spans 15 amino acids. Germline CDR1 is LNHDA and CDR2 is SQIVND (reference sequence). V was pared by 7 bases and J by 4 bases, with 11 bases of the junction left unmatched. The CDR3 here is CASKSTGGSGETQYF. CDR3 in DNA: TGTGCCAGTAAAAGCACAGGGGGTTCAGGAGAGACCCAGTACTTC.

The chain joins TRBV10-3 to TRBJ2-5; 11 bases agree with TRBD2. The CDR3 contains 14 residues. Germline V gene data show CDR1 as ENHRY and CDR2 as SYGVKD. V lost 3 bases and J lost 9; bases outside the gene matches: 6. In nucleotides, the CDR3 is TGTGCCATCAGTGATAGCGGGGGGGCAGTGGCCCAGTACTTC. Protein product: CAISDSGGAVAQYF.

The gene calls are TRBV7-2 and TRBJ1-2; tentatively, D is TRBD1 (5 bases). CDR1 is SGHTA and CDR2 is FQGNSA in the germline V gene. V was pared by 1 base and J by 4 bases, with 13 bases between. CDR3 length equals 15 residues. The CDR3 sequence: CASSLDTGVVYGYTF. Written as DNA, the CDR3 is TGTGCCAGCAGCTTAGATACGGGGGTGGTCTATGGCTACACCTTC. Combining the CDR3 with reference TRBV7-2 and TRBJ1-2 gives the whole variable domain GAGVSQSPSNKVTEKGKDVELRCDPISGHTALYWYRQSLGQGLEFLIYFQGNSAPDKSGLPSDRFSAERTGGSVSTLTIQRTQQEDSAVYLCASSLDTGVVYGYTFGSGTRLTVV.

J is TRBJ1-1 and V is TRBV19; 11 bases are shared with TRBD1. V lost 4 bases, J lost 1 base, and 5 bases stayed unmatched. The CDR3 spans 16 residues. Germline CDR1 is LNHDA and CDR2 is SQIVND (reference sequence). CDR3 sequence: CASSRDRGSRNTEAFF. The CDR3 DNA reads TGTGCCAGTAGTAGGGACAGGGGGTCCCGGAACACTGAAGCTTTCTTT.

The chain combines TRBV6-1 with TRBJ2-4; weak D call: TRBD2 (6 bases). The V gene lost 0 bases and the J gene lost 2 bases, with 20 bases spanning the gap. The CDR3 spans 19 residues. The germline gives CDR1 MNHNS, CDR2 SASEGT. The CDR3 DNA sequence: TGTGCCAGCAGTGAAGCGCGCCGGGGGAAAGCCGTAACCAAAAACATTCAGTACTTC. Translating gives CASSEARRGKAVTKNIQYF.

The chain combines TRBV6-5 with TRBJ1-6; possible D gene TRBD1, 5 bases. This CDR3 contains 15 residues. Trimming removed 2 bases at V and 0 bases at J, with 5 bases between. Germline CDR1 is MNHEY and CDR2 is SVGAGI. CDR3 DNA: TGTGCCAGCAGTTACAGGGGCTCCTATAATTCACCCCTCCACTTT. Protein: CASSYRGSYNSPLHF.

This chain links TRBV2 with TRBJ2-2; TRBD1 aligns across 9 bases. Germline V gene lookup returns CDR1 SNHLY and CDR2 FYNNEI. CDR3 length: 14 residues. V dropped 5 bases and J dropped 7; count of bases not matched to a gene: 5. DNA for the CDR3: TGTGCCAGCAGTTTACAGGGGGCGGGCGGGGAGCTGTTTTTT. As protein: CASSLQGAGGELFF.

The CDR3 reads CASRGTGATGELFF. CDR3 coding DNA: TGTGCCAGCAGGGGGACAGGGGCCACCGGGGAGCTGTTTTTT. This chain joins TRBV2 and TRBJ2-2; 10 bases fit TRBD1. V gave up 6 bases and J gave up 4 bases; unmatched junction bases: 2. The CDR3 is 14 residues long. Germline V CDR1 and CDR2: SNHLY, FYNNEI.

The V and J genes are TRBV5-1 and TRBJ2-2; 7 bases are shared with TRBD2. V lost 3 bases, J lost 2 bases, and 10 bases stayed unmatched. The germline gives CDR1 SGHRS, CDR2 YFSETQ. CDR3 length: 17 residues. CDR3 sequence reads: CASSWHRGGENTGELFF. The CDR3 coding sequence is TGCGCCAGCAGCTGGCACCGCGGGGGAGAAAACACCGGGGAGCTGTTTTTT.

The rearrangement links TRBV6-1 to TRBJ1-6, with D perhaps matching TRBD1 (5 bases). The CDR3 is 15 residues long. The V gene lost 4 bases and the J gene lost 2 bases, with 9 bases spanning the gap. The germline V gene encodes CDR1 MNHNS and CDR2 SASEGT. CDR3 coding DNA: TGTGCCAGCAGTGTTGCGGGGGCCTATAATTCACCCCTCCACTTT. As protein: CASSVAGAYNSPLHF.

V is TRBV4-3 and J is TRBJ2-3; the D gene is possibly TRBD2 (6 bases). Trimming took off 3 bases at V and 8 bases at J, with 12 bases between the two ends. This CDR3 region has 13 residues. The germline V gene encodes CDR1 LGHNA and CDR2 YSLEER. The CDR3 here is CASSQERLGTQYF. The CDR3, as DNA: TGCGCCAGCAGCCAGGAAAGACTAGGTACGCAGTATTTT.

V is TRBV29-1 and J is TRBJ1-5; 10 positions match TRBD1. The CDR3 has 14 amino acids. CDR1 is SQVTM, CDR2 ANQGSEA, per germline. V was clipped by 6 bases and J by 5 bases; unmatched bases: 7. CDR3 in DNA: TGCAGCGTCGCCGGGACAGGGGACCATCAGCCCCAGCATTTT. Amino acids: CSVAGTGDHQPQHF.

The chain combines TRBV30 with TRBJ2-3, with TRBD1 identical over 8 bases. V gave up 2 bases and J gave up 8 bases; unmatched junction bases: 12. Germline CDR1 is GTSNPN and CDR2 is SVGIG (reference sequence). The CDR3 runs 15 residues. In DNA, the CDR3 is TGTGCCTGGAGTCCTGGGACAGGCCTCACGGGTACGCAGTATTTT. As protein: CAWSPGTGLTGTQYF. Variable domain in full (rest from reference TRBV30 and TRBJ2-3): SQTIHQWPATLVQPVGSPLSLECTVEGTSNPNLYWYRQAAGRGLQLLFYSVGIGQISSEVPQNLSASRPQDRQFILSSKKLLLSDSGFYLCAWSPGTGLTGTQYFGPGTRLTVL.

The chain has TRBV5-1 and TRBJ1-2; TRBD1 matches 8 bases. There are 17 residues in the CDR3. V shed 0 bases and J 6 bases; nucleotides not matched to a gene: 13. Germline CDR1 and CDR2: SGHRS and YFSETQ. CDR3 in DNA: TGCGCCAGCAGCTTGGCCTTGGCAGGGGGCGGAAGAGATGGCTACACCTTC. It yields the protein CASSLALAGGGRDGYTF.

This chain joins TRBV20-1 and TRBJ2-5; D is possibly TRBD1 (5 bases). CDR3 length: 10 residues. Germline CDR1 and CDR2: DFQATT and SNEGSKA (reference sequence). V shed 6 bases and J shed 5 bases, with 7 bases lying between them. For the CDR3, the DNA is TGCAGTGCACAGGAGGAGACCCAGTACTTC. Translating gives CSAQEETQYF.

The chain employs TRBV5-1 and TRBJ1-1; D perhaps matches TRBD1 (5 bases). This CDR3 has 15 amino acids. Germline V lookup: CDR1 SGHRS, CDR2 YFSETQ. V shed 4 bases and J shed 4 bases, with 17 bases lying between them. The CDR3 reads CASSPVGAGATEAFF. The DNA of the CDR3 is TGCGCCAGCAGCCCGGTAGGGGCTGGGGCCACTGAAGCTTTCTTT.

This chain links TRBV20-1 with TRBJ2-3; unclear D gene. This CDR3 has 11 residues. Germline assignment: CDR1 DFQATT and CDR2 SNEGSKA (reference sequence). V lost 4 bases and J 1 base, leaving 3 bases between the germline ends. In DNA, the CDR3 is TGCAGTGCTAAGCGCACAGATACGCAGTATTTT. It encodes CSAKRTDTQYF.